This entry describes one T cell receptor beta chain. The germline CDR1 and CDR2 sequences are LNHDA and SQIVND (reference sequence). CDR3 length equals 16 residues. Germline trimming cut 9 bases from V and 2 bases from J; bases unmatched to any gene: 10. The data derive from a study of shared clonotypes between healthy human individuals. Assay used: immunoSEQ multiplex PCR; TCRdb lists only in-frame clones, some missing. The table records about 2.4 million clones, approximately 93% of them present only once. V usage is TRBV19 and J usage is TRBJ2-2; 9 bases match TRBD2. The sequenced sample was naive CD4+ T cells from PBMCs. Subset in this sample: CD45RA+ positively selected. The receptor was derived from a man aged 18 to 30 in good health. Some clones in this sample may be carry-over from other donors' samples. The CDR3 sequence: CASRRREGLNTGELFF. The CDR3 DNA reads TGTGCCAGCCGCCGGCGGGAGGGCCTTAACACCGGGGAGCTGTTTTTT.